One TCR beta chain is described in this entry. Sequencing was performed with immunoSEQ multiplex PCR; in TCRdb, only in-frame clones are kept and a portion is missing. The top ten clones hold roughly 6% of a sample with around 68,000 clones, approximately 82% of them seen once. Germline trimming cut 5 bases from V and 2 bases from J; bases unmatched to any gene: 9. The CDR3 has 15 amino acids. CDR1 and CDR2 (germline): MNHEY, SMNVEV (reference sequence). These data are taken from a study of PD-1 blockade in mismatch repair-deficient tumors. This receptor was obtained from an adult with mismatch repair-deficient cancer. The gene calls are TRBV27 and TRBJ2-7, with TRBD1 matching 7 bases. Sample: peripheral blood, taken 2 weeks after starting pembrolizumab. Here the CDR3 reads CASSPSSTGTYEQYF. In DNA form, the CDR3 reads TGTGCCAGCAGTCCCTCCTCGACAGGGACCTACGAGCAGTACTTC.